These 12 T cell receptor beta chains originate from one sample sequenced in a study of T cells in Graves' hyperthyroidism and ophthalmopathy. Amplification targeted TCR beta CDR3 regions from RNA transcripts. Carried out on the TCR CDR3, a first-round RT-PCR used the HTBI primer set. TCRdb independently ran MiXCR on the multiplex PCR reads; one entry per CDR3 protein. Here the sample spans approximately 740,000 distinct CDR3 sequences, approximately 15% being singletons. Sequencing was carried out using blood. These receptors came from a young woman with Graves' hyperthyroidism.

This clonotype was observed at least ten times. The V and J genes are TRBV7-8 and TRBJ2-1; 9 bases are a match to TRBD1. With 3 bases clipped from V and 6 bases from J, the junction kept 9 bases outside the gene matches. The CDR3 runs to 16 residues. CDR1 and CDR2 (germline): SGHVS, FQNEAQ. The CDR3 reads CASSFGFGQGTNEQFF. CDR3 coding DNA: TGTGCCAGCAGCTTCGGTTTCGGACAGGGGACCAATGAGCAGTTCTTC.

The sample holds many counts of this clonotype. The chain links TRBV11-1 to TRBJ2-1; TRBD1 matches at 9 bases. CDR3 length: 15 residues. The junction had 10 bases not matched to a gene; V was cut back by 5 bases and J by 8 bases. Germline CDR1 reads SGHAT; CDR2 reads FQDESV (reference sequence). The CDR3 protein is CASSGGQGYLHEQFF. The CDR3 DNA is TGTGCCAGCAGCGGCGGACAGGGGTATCTCCATGAGCAGTTCTTC.

This chain connects TRBV6-1 to TRBJ2-7, with a tentative D call TRBD2 (5 bases). V lost 6 bases and J lost 7, with 16 bases in between. The CDR3 runs to 13 residues. Germline-derived CDR1 and CDR2 are MNHNS and SASEGT. The CDR3 nucleotides are TGTGCCAGCAGCGGTAGGACTGGTCGGGAGCAGTACTTC. Its translation: CASSGRTGREQYF.

The V and J genes are TRBV9 and TRBJ2-3; D is possibly TRBD1 or TRBD2 (6 bases each). In germline, CDR1 is SGDLS, CDR2 YYNGEE. The V end lost 5 bases, the J end lost 2 bases, and 15 bases lay between the germline ends. The CDR3 is 15 amino acids. Written as DNA, the CDR3 is TGTGCCAGCAGTCCGAAGGGGGGATCCACAGATACGCAGTATTTT. Its translation: CASSPKGGSTDTQYF.

This chain connects TRBV28 to TRBJ1-1; 7 bases align to TRBD1. The junction had 12 bases not matched to a gene; V was cut back by 7 bases and J by 4 bases. CDR1 MDHEN and CDR2 SYDVKM come from the germline V gene. The CDR3 contains 15 residues. The CDR3 reads CASNPTGTFGTEAFF. CDR3 sequence (DNA): TGTGCCAGCAACCCGACAGGGACATTTGGCACTGAAGCTTTCTTT.

At least ten counts were recorded for this clonotype. The gene calls are TRBV19 and TRBJ2-2; tentatively, D is TRBD2 (6 bases). The V gene's germline CDR1 is LNHDA and CDR2 SQIVND (reference sequence). The V end was cut by 6 bases, the J end by 0 bases, with 11 bases between. CDR3 size: 15 residues. CDR3 DNA sequence: TGTGCCAGTAGGACTAGAGCCGCGAACACCGGGGAGCTGTTTTTT. Translation: CASRTRAANTGELFF.

This clonotype was seen more than once but under ten times. V usage is TRBV4-1 and J usage is TRBJ2-3, with TRBD2 matching over 8 bases. This CDR3 is 17 amino acids long. V lost 5 bases and J lost 0; bases outside the gene matches: 10. Germline V gives CDR1 MGHRA, CDR2 YSYEKL. The CDR3 nucleotides read TGCGCCAGCAGCGAGCGACCGGGACTAGATAGCACAGATACGCAGTATTTT. It specifies CASSERPGLDSTDTQYF.

This chain connects TRBV3-1 to TRBJ2-1, with a tentative D call TRBD2 (6 bases). The V gene lost 1 base and the J gene lost 2 bases, with 15 bases spanning the gap. Per the germline V gene, CDR1 is LGHDT and CDR2 is YNNKEL (reference sequence). This CDR3 has 17 residues. The CDR3 loop is CASSQVGAGLPYNEQFF. The CDR3 nucleotides read TGTGCCAGCAGCCAAGTTGGGGCGGGACTCCCCTACAATGAGCAGTTCTTC.

This clonotype has at least ten counts. The chain is built from TRBV12-3 or TRBV12-4 and TRBJ1-5; no firm D call. This CDR3 contains 16 residues. V was trimmed by 5 bases and J by 4 bases, leaving 18 bases between them. The CDR3 here is CASSPFSVIQNQPQHF. CDR3 in DNA: TGTGCCAGCAGTCCCTTCTCTGTCATCCAGAATCAGCCCCAGCATTTT.

This clonotype was seen at least ten times. The chain joins TRBV5-6 to TRBJ1-2, with D possibly TRBD1 on 5 matching bases. From germline, CDR1 is SGHDT and CDR2 YYEEEE. This CDR3 is built from 13 residues. Trimming left V 4 bases short and J 8 bases short, with 15 bases between. The CDR3 region is CASSRGRAAGYTF. The CDR3, as DNA: TGTGCCAGCAGCCGGGGCAGGGCAGCCGGCTACACCTTC.

In this sample, this clonotype turned up a few times. V and J are TRBV13 and TRBJ2-7; either TRBD1 or TRBD2 may supply D (5 bases each). The CDR3 contains 16 residues. Trimming removed 5 bases at V and 2 bases at J, with 19 bases between. Per germline, CDR1 PRHDT and CDR2 FYEKMQ (reference sequence). The CDR3 sequence is CASSRTWGMETYEQYF. The CDR3 coding sequence is TGTGCCAGCAGCCGAACGTGGGGGATGGAAACCTACGAGCAGTACTTC.

This clonotype was detected a few times. The chain carries TRBV28 and TRBJ2-7; possibly TRBD1 for D (7 bases). V lost 3 bases, J lost 3 bases, and 12 bases lay in between. The CDR3 length is 14 residues. CDR1 is MDHEN and CDR2 is SYDVKM in the germline V gene. The CDR3 spells CASSFGGQNYEQYF. The CDR3 DNA reads TGTGCCAGCAGTTTCGGGGGACAGAACTACGAGCAGTACTTC.